The rows below give T cell receptor beta chains drawn from one sample of a study of blood T cell repertoires in COVID-19. Only in-frame clones appear in the TCRdb table, and some are missing; sequencing was by immunoSEQ multiplex PCR. This table holds some 190,000 clones, roughly 82% found once. The sample taken for sequencing was PBMCs or T cells enriched from blood (not recorded which). These receptors were collected from a man between 35 and 55 years old with acute COVID-19. Each CDR3 is given with its conserved first and last residue. D genes are given only for firm matches. Part of the rows lack a size; the others show once, few, many or a class for expanded clones.

D	size	V	J	DNA	CDR3
TRBD1	once	TRBV5-8	TRBJ2-7	TGTGCCAGCAGCTTCGGACAGGCCGTCTACGAGCAGTACTTC	CASSFGQAVYEQYF
-	-	TRBV28	TRBJ1-6	TGTGCCAGCAGTTTAGGGGGGGTGAGGTACTCACCCCTCCACTTT	CASSLGGVRYSPLHF
-	-	TRBV6-5	TRBJ2-6	TGTGCCAGTGAGTTCCGCTCTGGGGCCAACGTCCTGACTTTC	CASEFRSGANVLTF
-	-	TRBV10-3	TRBJ1-2	TGTGCCATCAGTAACCAGTATGGCTACACCTTC	CAISNQYGYTF
-	-	TRBV5-4	TRBJ2-5	TGTGCCAGCAACCTGGGCGTAGCGGTGGGGTCAGAGACCCAGTACTTC	CASNLGVAVGSETQYF
-	-	TRBV29-1	TRBJ1-1	TGCAGCGGAGAGGGGGATTCGAACACTGAAGCTTTCTTT	CSGEGDSNTEAFF
-	-	TRBV5-1	TRBJ2-3	TGCGCCAGCAGCTTGGCAGTCGGACTGAGCCGGGATACGCAGTATTTT	CASSLAVGLSRDTQYF
-	-	TRBV4-2	TRBJ2-7	TGTGCCAGCAGCCAAATCGTGGGGAGCGAGCAGTACTTC	CASSQIVGSEQYF
TRBD2	-	TRBV7-9	TRBJ2-1	TGTGCCAGCAGCATAAAGCGGGACGGGGCCGCTGAGCAGTTCTTC	CASSIKRDGAAEQFF
TRBD2	-	TRBV28	TRBJ2-2	TGTGCCAGCAGTTCATGGACTAGCGACACCGGGGAGCTGTTTTTT	CASSSWTSDTGELFF
-	once	TRBV6-2/TRBV6-3	TRBJ1-6	TGTGCCAGCAGTTGGATGGGCCGACATTCACCCCTCCACTTT	CASSWMGRHSPLHF
-	-	TRBV25-1	TRBJ2-7	TGTGCCAGCAGTGAACGCGGGACCTCCTACGAGCAGTACTTC	CASSERGTSYEQYF
TRBD1	few	TRBV3-1/TRBV3-2	TRBJ1-2	TGTGCCAGCAGCCAATTGGGACAGGTTAACTATGGCTACACCTTC	CASSQLGQVNYGYTF
TRBD1	-	TRBV6-6	TRBJ1-6	TGTGCCAGCAGTTACCGACAGGGGAATTCACCCCTCCACTTT	CASSYRQGNSPLHF
-	-	TRBV6-5	TRBJ1-4	TGTGCCAGCAGACCAGGGGTGAATGAAAAACTGTTTTTT	CASRPGVNEKLFF
-	-	TRBV29-1	TRBJ2-3	TGCAGCGTTGTGGTGTCCGGGGATACGCAGTATTTT	CSVVVSGDTQYF
-	-	TRBV10-1	TRBJ1-3	TGCGCCAGCAGTGAGTCGGGGGCGCGTGGGAACACCATATATTTT	CASSESGARGNTIYF
TRBD2	-	TRBV7-3	TRBJ2-3	TGTGCCAGCAGCCCCCAGGGCGGGAGGGCGGCAGATACGCAGTATTTT	CASSPQGGRAADTQYF
-	-	TRBV30	TRBJ1-3	TGTGCCTCCCTATCGAGTGGAAACACCATATATTTT	CASLSSGNTIYF
-	-	TRBV11-3	TRBJ2-2	TGTGCCAGCAGCCCAGAACAGGCGAGGACCGGGGAGCTGTTTTTT	CASSPEQARTGELFF
-	-	TRBV15	TRBJ2-1	TGTGCCACCAGCAGATCGCGACTCCCCTCCTACAATGAGCAGTTCTTC	CATSRSRLPSYNEQFF
TRBD2	-	TRBV5-1	TRBJ2-5	TGCGCCAGCAGCTCGGGACTAGCGGGAGGGGCCGCAAAGACCCAGTACTTC	CASSSGLAGGAAKTQYF
TRBD1	-	TRBV6-5	TRBJ1-6	TGTGCCAGCATGTTGTTCGACAGGGTGGGTTCACCCCTCCACTTT	CASMLFDRVGSPLHF
-	-	TRBV29-1	TRBJ1-1	TGCAGCGTGGAATCTTTGGGGGGCACTGAAGCTTTCTTT	CSVESLGGTEAFF
-	-	TRBV7-3	TRBJ2-7	TGTGCCAGCACGAGCGGTGGCGAGCAGTACTTC	CASTSGGEQYF
TRBD2	once	TRBV11-2	TRBJ2-5	TGTGCCAGCAGCTTATCGGGAGGAGGACAAGAGACCCAGTACTTC	CASSLSGGGQETQYF
-	-	TRBV25-1	TRBJ1-1	TGTGCCAGCAGTGATTCAGGACTTTCGGACACTGAAGCTTTCTTT	CASSDSGLSDTEAFF
-	-	TRBV5-8	TRBJ1-6	TGTGCCAGCAGCCCGGACCCTCGCGGGAATTCACCCCTCCACTTT	CASSPDPRGNSPLHF
TRBD1	few	TRBV19	TRBJ1-3	TGTGCCAGTAGGGACGGACAGGCTGGAAACACCATATATTTT	CASRDGQAGNTIYF
-	once	TRBV18	TRBJ1-2	TGTGCCAGCTCTTTTGAGGCCTATGGCTACACCTTC	CASSFEAYGYTF
TRBD2	-	TRBV7-3	TRBJ2-1	TGTGCCAGCAGCCCACTAGCGGACTACAATGAGCAGTTCTTC	CASSPLADYNEQFF
-	once	TRBV28	TRBJ1-2	TGTGCCAGCAGCCGACTCACAGGGATTGGCTACACCTTC	CASSRLTGIGYTF
TRBD1	-	TRBV18	TRBJ1-1	TGTGCCAGCTCACCCAGGACAGGGATGTACACTGAAGCTTTCTTT	CASSPRTGMYTEAFF
-	once	TRBV28	TRBJ1-6	TGTGCCAGCAGTTTGGGATCGGCCAGCGGAAATTCACCCCTCCACTTT	CASSLGSASGNSPLHF
-	-	TRBV11-2	TRBJ2-7	TGTGCCAGCAGCTTAGGGCCGTCCTACGAGCAGTACTTC	CASSLGPSYEQYF
-	-	TRBV11-2	TRBJ1-2	TGTGCCAGCAGCTCCAGCGTTGGGGGCAGCTATGGCTACACCTTC	CASSSSVGGSYGYTF
-	-	TRBV5-5	TRBJ1-6	TGTGCCAGCAGCTTGTGGGCCAGCTCCTATAATTCACCCCTCCACTTT	CASSLWASSYNSPLHF
-	once	TRBV5-8	TRBJ2-3	TGTGCCAGCAGCTTGGGTCAACTCGGCACAGATACGCAGTATTTT	CASSLGQLGTDTQYF
TRBD2	-	TRBV5-1	TRBJ2-1	TGCGCCAGCAGCTTGGAACTAGCGGGGTTTGGTGAGCAGTTCTTC	CASSLELAGFGEQFF
-	-	TRBV24-1	TRBJ1-1	TGTGCCACCAGTCATAACAGGGAATCCACTGAAGCTTTCTTT	CATSHNRESTEAFF
-	-	TRBV11-1	TRBJ1-5	TGTGCCAGCAGCCGCCTAGGGGGGGCACCCCAGCATTTT	CASSRLGGAPQHF
TRBD2	-	TRBV5-4	TRBJ2-7	TGTGCCAGCAGCTTGGCCGGGAGGAGACCCCCGTACGAGCAGTACTTC	CASSLAGRRPPYEQYF
-	-	TRBV30	TRBJ1-2	TGTGCCTGGACCCCCGACAACCGACCTAACTATGGCTACACCTTC	CAWTPDNRPNYGYTF
TRBD1	-	TRBV6-2/TRBV6-3	TRBJ1-1	TGTGCCAGCAGCAAAGGGACAGGCCGGGGGGTAAACACTGAAGCTTTCTTT	CASSKGTGRGVNTEAFF
-	-	TRBV10-3	TRBJ1-5	TGTGCCATCAGTGAAGGGGGGGCGGCCAATCAGCCCCAGCATTTT	CAISEGGAANQPQHF
-	-	TRBV6-2/TRBV6-3	TRBJ2-3	TGTGCCAGCAGTTACTTAGAGGGTCGAGATACGCAGTATTTT	CASSYLEGRDTQYF